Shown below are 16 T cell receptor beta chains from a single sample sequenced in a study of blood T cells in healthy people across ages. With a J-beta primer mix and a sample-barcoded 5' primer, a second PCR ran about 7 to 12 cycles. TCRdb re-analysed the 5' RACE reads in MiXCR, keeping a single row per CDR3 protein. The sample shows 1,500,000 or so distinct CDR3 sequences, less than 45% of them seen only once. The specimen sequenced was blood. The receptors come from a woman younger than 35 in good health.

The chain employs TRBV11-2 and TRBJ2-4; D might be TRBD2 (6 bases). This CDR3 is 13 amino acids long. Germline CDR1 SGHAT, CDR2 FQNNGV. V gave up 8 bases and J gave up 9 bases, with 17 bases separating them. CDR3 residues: CASSGGVLRIQYF. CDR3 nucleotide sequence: TGTGCCAGCTCAGGAGGGGTGCTGCGCATTCAGTACTTC.

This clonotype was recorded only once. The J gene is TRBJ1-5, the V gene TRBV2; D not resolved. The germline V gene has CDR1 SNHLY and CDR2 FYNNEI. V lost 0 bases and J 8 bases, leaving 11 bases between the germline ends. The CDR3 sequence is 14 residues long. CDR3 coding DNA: TGTGCCAGCAGTGAAGCCCGGGGTATTGAGCCCCAGCATTTT. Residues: CASSEARGIEPQHF.

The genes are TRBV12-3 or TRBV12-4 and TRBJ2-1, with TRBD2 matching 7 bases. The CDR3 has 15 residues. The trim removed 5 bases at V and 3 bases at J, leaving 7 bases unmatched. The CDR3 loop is CASSRAGRNYNEQFF. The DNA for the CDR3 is TGTGCCAGCAGTAGGGCCGGGAGGAACTACAATGAGCAGTTCTTC.

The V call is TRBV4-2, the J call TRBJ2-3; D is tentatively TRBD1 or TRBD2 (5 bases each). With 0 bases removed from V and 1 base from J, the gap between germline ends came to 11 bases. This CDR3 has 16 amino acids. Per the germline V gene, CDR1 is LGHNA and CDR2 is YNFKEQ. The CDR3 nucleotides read TGTGCCAGCAGCCAAGATCTGGGGCGGGGCACAGATACGCAGTATTTT. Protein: CASSQDLGRGTDTQYF.

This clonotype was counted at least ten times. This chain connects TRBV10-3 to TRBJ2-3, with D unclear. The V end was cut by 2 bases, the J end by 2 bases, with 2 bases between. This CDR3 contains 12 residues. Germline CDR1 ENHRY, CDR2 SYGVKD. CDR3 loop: CAISEDTDTQYF. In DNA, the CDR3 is TGTGCCATCAGTGAGGACACAGATACGCAGTATTTT.

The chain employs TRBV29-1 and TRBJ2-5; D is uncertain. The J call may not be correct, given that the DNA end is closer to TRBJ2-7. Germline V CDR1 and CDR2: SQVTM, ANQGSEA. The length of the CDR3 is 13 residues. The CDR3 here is CSAAIRFPGEQYF. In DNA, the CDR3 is TGCAGCGCTGCGATAAGGTTTCCGGGCGAGCAGTACTTC.

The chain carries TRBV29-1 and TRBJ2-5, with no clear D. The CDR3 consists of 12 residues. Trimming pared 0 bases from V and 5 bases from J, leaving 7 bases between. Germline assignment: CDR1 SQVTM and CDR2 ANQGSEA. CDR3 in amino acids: CSVEDASETQYF. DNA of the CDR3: TGCAGCGTTGAAGACGCCAGCGAGACCCAGTACTTC.

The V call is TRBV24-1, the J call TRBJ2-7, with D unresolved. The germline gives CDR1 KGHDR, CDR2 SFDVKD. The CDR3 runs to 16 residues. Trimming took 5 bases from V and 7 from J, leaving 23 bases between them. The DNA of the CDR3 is TGTGCCACCAGTGGCGACTCAGGCCGGGCCTACAATGAGCAGTACTTC. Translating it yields CATSGDSGRAYNEQYF.

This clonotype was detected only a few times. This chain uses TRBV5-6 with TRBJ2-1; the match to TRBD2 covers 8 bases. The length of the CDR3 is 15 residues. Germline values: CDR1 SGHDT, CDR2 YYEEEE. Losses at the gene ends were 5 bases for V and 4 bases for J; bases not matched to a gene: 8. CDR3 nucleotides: TGTGCCAGCAGTTCACCTAGCGGGTGGTACAATGAGCAGTTCTTC. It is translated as CASSSPSGWYNEQFF.

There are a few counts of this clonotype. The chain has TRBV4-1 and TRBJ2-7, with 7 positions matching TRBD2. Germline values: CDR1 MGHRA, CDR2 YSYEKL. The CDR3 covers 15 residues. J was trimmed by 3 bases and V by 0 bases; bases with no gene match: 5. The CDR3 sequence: CASSQDNGLVYEQYF. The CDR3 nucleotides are TGCGCCAGCAGCCAAGATAACGGACTAGTCTACGAGCAGTACTTC.

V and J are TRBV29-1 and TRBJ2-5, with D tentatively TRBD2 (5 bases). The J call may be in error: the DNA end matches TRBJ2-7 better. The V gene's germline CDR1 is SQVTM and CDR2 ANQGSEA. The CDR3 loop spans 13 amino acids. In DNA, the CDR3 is TGCAGCGTTGAAGTAGGGAAAGGAGGCGAGCAGTACTTC. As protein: CSVEVGKGGEQYF.

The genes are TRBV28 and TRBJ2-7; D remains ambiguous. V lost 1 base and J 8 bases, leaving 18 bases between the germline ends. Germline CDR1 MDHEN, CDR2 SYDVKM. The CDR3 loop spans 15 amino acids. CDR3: CASSLLLNTIYKQYF. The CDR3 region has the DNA TGTGCCAGCAGTTTATTGCTAAATACTATATACAAGCAGTACTTC.

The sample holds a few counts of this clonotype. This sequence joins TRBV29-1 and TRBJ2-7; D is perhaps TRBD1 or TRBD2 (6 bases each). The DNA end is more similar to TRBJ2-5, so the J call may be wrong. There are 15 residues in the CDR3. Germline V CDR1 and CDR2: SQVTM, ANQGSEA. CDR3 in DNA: TGCAGCGTTTCATTCAGGGGTCCCGGGAGAGCGACCCAGTACTTC. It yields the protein CSVSFRGPGRATQYF.

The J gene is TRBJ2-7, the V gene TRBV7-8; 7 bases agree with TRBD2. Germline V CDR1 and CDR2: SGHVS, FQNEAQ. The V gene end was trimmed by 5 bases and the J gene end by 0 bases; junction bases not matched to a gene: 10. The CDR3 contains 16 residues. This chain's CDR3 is CASSPNWAGDSYEQYF. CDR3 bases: TGTGCCAGCAGCCCGAATTGGGCGGGGGACTCCTACGAGCAGTACTTC.

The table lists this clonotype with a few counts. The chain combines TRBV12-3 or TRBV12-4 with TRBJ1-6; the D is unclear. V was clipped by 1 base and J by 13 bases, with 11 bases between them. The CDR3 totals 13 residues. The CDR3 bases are TGTGCCAGCAGTTTAGGGCGGGCGAGGCCCCTCCACTTT. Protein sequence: CASSLGRARPLHF.

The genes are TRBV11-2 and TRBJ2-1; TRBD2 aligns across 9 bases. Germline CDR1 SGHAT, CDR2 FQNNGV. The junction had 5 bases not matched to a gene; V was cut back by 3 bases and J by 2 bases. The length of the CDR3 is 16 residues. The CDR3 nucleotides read TGTGCCAGCAGCTTTCTAGGGACTAGCCCCTACAATGAGCAGTTCTTC. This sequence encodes CASSFLGTSPYNEQFF.